These 18 T cell receptor beta chains share one sample of origin, sequenced in a study of cytomegalovirus exposure and HLA in healthy donors. Repertoires were generated with immunoSEQ multiplex PCR, while TCRdb's copy carries only in-frame clones and drops some. The repertoire holds 65,000 to 75,000 clones, nearly 95% seen once, with about 5.4% in the top ten. Sequencing input: PBMCs. The receptors shown here come from a young man in good health and CMV-seropositive.

The chain combines TRBV6-4 with TRBJ2-2, with unresolved D. V was pared by 3 bases and J by 2 bases, with 10 bases between. The length of the CDR3 is 15 residues. Germline CDR1 reads MRHNA; CDR2 reads SNTAGT. The CDR3: CASSETQENTGELFF. DNA for the CDR3: TGTGCCAGCAGTGAGACGCAGGAAAACACCGGGGAGCTGTTTTTT.

The J gene is TRBJ2-7, the V gene TRBV14; D gene unclear. The CDR3 totals 13 residues. Trimming took 0 bases from V and 7 from J, leaving 10 bases between them. CDR1 is SGHDN and CDR2 is FVKESK in the germline V gene. CDR3 bases: TGTGCCAGCAGCCAAGATCTTATTTCGGAGCAGTACTTC. Protein product: CASSQDLISEQYF.

The rearrangement uses TRBV29-1 and TRBJ2-3, with 10 bases aligning to TRBD1. The trim removed 4 bases at V and 4 bases at J, leaving 8 bases unmatched. The CDR3 is 15 residues long. Germline loops: CDR1 SQVTM, CDR2 ANQGSEA. In DNA, the CDR3 is TGCAGCGTTGCAAGTTGGACAGGGGGATCAGATACGCAGTATTTT. This encodes CSVASWTGGSDTQYF.

The table lists this clone with a few counts. V usage is TRBV28 and J usage is TRBJ2-1; the D is unclear. This CDR3 contains 11 residues. Germline loops: CDR1 MDHEN, CDR2 SYDVKM. V dropped 7 bases and J dropped 8 bases, with 9 bases sitting between them. The CDR3: CASTSAYEQFF. Here the CDR3 DNA reads TGTGCCAGCACCAGTGCCTATGAGCAGTTCTTC.

V is TRBV7-9 and J is TRBJ1-1; the D is unclear. Trimming removed 4 bases at V and 5 bases at J, with 14 bases between. The CDR3 extends over 14 amino acids. Germline values: CDR1 SEHNR, CDR2 FQNEAQ (reference sequence). The CDR3 loop is CASSSGRRETEAFF. Written as DNA, the CDR3 is TGTGCCAGCAGCTCAGGACGCCGGGAGACTGAAGCTTTCTTT.

V and J are TRBV5-1 and TRBJ1-4; unclear D gene. This CDR3 has 16 residues. Per germline, CDR1 SGHRS and CDR2 YFSETQ. Trimming shortened V by 1 base and J by 2 bases, and 12 bases separated the two germline ends. The CDR3 protein is CASSLRDLATNEKLFF. The DNA for the CDR3 is TGCGCCAGCAGCTTGCGGGATCTAGCGACTAATGAAAAACTGTTTTTT.

Only one count was recorded for this clone. CDR3 bases: TGTGCCAGCAGTCGACTAGCGGGTTACAATGAGCAGTTCTTC. This codes for CASSRLAGYNEQFF. The chain links TRBV28 to TRBJ2-1; 10 nucleotides line up with TRBD2. Trimming removed 5 bases from V and 4 bases from J; junction bases left unmatched: 2. CDR3 length: 14 residues. The germline gives CDR1 MDHEN, CDR2 SYDVKM.

The chain recombines TRBV5-1 with TRBJ1-3, with TRBD1 matching 9 bases. Germline assignment: CDR1 SGHRS and CDR2 YFSETQ. V lost 3 bases, J lost 2 bases, and 6 bases stayed unmatched. This CDR3 has 16 residues. CDR3 in amino acids: CASSSGQGSTGNTIYF. The CDR3 bases are TGCGCCAGCAGCTCCGGACAGGGGTCCACTGGAAACACCATATATTTT.

The rearrangement links TRBV9 to TRBJ2-2; a weak D match, TRBD2 (6 bases). Trimming left V 6 bases short and J 6 bases short, with 12 bases between. The CDR3 runs to 13 residues. The germline gives CDR1 SGDLS, CDR2 YYNGEE. CDR3 sequence: CASTSSGAGELFF. The CDR3 nucleotides read TGTGCCAGCACCTCTTCGGGGGCCGGGGAGCTGTTTTTT.

The table lists this clone with a count of one. The rearrangement links TRBV19 to TRBJ1-2; D remains ambiguous. The CDR3 consists of 15 residues. With 0 bases removed from V and 5 bases from J, the gap between germline ends came to 13 bases. The germline V gene encodes CDR1 LNHDA and CDR2 SQIVND (reference sequence). For the CDR3, the DNA is TGTGCCAGTAGTATAGATCCAGGACTTGAATATGGCTACACCTTC. Protein product: CASSIDPGLEYGYTF. Drawing the rest from reference TRBV19 and TRBJ1-2, the complete variable domain is DGGITQSPKYLFRKEGQNVTLSCEQNLNHDAMYWYRQDPGQGLRLIYYSQIVNDFQKGDIAEGYSVSREKKESFPLTVTSAQKNPTAFYLCASSIDPGLEYGYTFGSGTRLTVV.

The CDR3 region has the DNA TGCGCCAGCAGCTTGGGGCGGGAGACCCAAGAGACCCAGTACTTC. Encoded protein: CASSLGRETQETQYF. The rearrangement joins TRBV5-1 to TRBJ2-5; 7 bases agree with TRBD2. This CDR3 is 15 amino acids long. CDR1 SGHRS and CDR2 YFSETQ come from the germline V gene. V shed 0 bases and J 1 base; nucleotides not matched to a gene: 3.

The genes are TRBV27 and TRBJ2-7; 7 nucleotides match TRBD1. With 4 bases clipped from V and 7 bases from J, the junction kept 10 bases outside the gene matches. This CDR3 region has 14 residues. Per the germline V gene, CDR1 is MNHEY and CDR2 is SMNVEV (reference sequence). DNA of the CDR3: TGTGCCAGCAGTTATCTGGGGACAGCGAATGAGCAGTACTTC. It codes for CASSYLGTANEQYF.

The chain is built from TRBV5-6 and TRBJ2-3; 10 bases agree with TRBD1. Losses at the gene ends were 5 bases for V and 6 bases for J; bases not matched to a gene: 0. The germline V gene encodes CDR1 SGHDT and CDR2 YYEEEE. This CDR3 spans 12 amino acids. CDR3 amino acids: CASRDRGDTQYF. Written as DNA, the CDR3 is TGTGCCAGCAGGGACAGGGGGGATACGCAGTATTTT.

This rearrangement joins TRBV29-1 to TRBJ2-5, with 9 bases that match TRBD1. The germline V gene encodes CDR1 SQVTM and CDR2 ANQGSEA. The V segment lost 5 bases and the J segment 1 base; nucleotides outside the gene matches: 11. This CDR3 region has 16 residues. CDR3 bases: TGCAGCGTTTTAGGAATTCAGGACAGGGGCCAAGAGACCCAGTACTTC. Its translation: CSVLGIQDRGQETQYF.

V gene TRBV27 combines with J gene TRBJ2-7; 8 bases align to TRBD1. With V trimmed by 5 bases and J by 4 bases, 4 bases remained unmatched. Germline CDR1 reads MNHEY; CDR2 reads SMNVEV (reference sequence). The CDR3 consists of 13 residues. Here the CDR3 DNA reads TGTGCCAGCAGTCGGACAGGGACTTACGAGCAGTACTTC. Its translation is CASSRTGTYEQYF.

This chain connects TRBV5-6 to TRBJ2-1, with D uncertain. V was trimmed by 1 base and J by 3 bases, leaving 11 bases between them. The CDR3 is 15 residues long. Per the germline V gene, CDR1 is SGHDT and CDR2 is YYEEEE. CDR3 DNA sequence: TGTGCCAGCAGCTTGAGTCGGGTAATCTACAATGAGCAGTTCTTC. Amino acids: CASSLSRVIYNEQFF.

This clone was observed once. This chain uses TRBV5-1 with TRBJ2-7; the match to TRBD2 covers 8 bases. The CDR3 is 15 amino acids. Trimming took 0 bases from V and 3 from J; bases not matched to a gene: 5. From germline, CDR1 is SGHRS and CDR2 YFSETQ. CDR3 DNA: TGCGCCAGCAGCTTGGCCGGGGGGGGAAACTACGAGCAGTACTTC. Residues: CASSLAGGGNYEQYF.

This clone was recorded only once. The chain couples TRBV7-9 to TRBJ2-2; D unresolved. The length of the CDR3 is 15 residues. CDR1 is SEHNR and CDR2 is FQNEAQ in the germline V gene (reference sequence). Between the trimmed V and J ends, which lost 1 base and 0 bases, there was a span of 6 bases. Here the CDR3 reads CASSLGSPNTGELFF. Written as DNA, the CDR3 is TGTGCCAGCAGCTTAGGGAGTCCGAACACCGGGGAGCTGTTTTTT. Based on the CDR3 plus reference TRBV7-9 and TRBJ2-2, the full variable domain is DTGVSQNPRHKITKRGQNVTFRCDPISEHNRLYWYRQTLGQGPEFLTYFQNEAQLEKSRLLSDRFSAERPKGSFSTLEIQRTEQGDSAMYLCASSLGSPNTGELFFGEGSRLTVL.